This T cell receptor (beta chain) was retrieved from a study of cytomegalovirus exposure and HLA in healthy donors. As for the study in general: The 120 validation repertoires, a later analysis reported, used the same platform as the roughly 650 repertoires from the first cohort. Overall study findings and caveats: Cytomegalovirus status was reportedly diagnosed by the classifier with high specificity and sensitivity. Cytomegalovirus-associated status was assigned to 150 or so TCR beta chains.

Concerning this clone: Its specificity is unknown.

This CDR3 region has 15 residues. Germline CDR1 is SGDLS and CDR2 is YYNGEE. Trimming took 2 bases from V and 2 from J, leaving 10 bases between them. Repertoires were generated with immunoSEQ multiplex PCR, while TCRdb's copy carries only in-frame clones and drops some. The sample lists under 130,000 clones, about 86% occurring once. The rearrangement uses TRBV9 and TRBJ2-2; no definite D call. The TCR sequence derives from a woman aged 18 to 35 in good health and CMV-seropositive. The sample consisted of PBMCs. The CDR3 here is CASSVRSGNTGELFF. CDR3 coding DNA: TGTGCCAGCAGCGTCCGGTCAGGAAACACCGGGGAGCTGTTTTTT.